This paragraph covers one T cell receptor beta chain sequence. The identical CDR3 is also encoded by other nucleotide sequences in the sample. The data were taken from a study of blood T cell repertoires in COVID-19. Study-wide context: Whether acute or convalescent, the COVID-19 samples came from the United States, Italy and Spain.

Germline CDR1 SGHTA, CDR2 FQGTGA. V was clipped by 3 bases and J by 7 bases; unmatched bases: 4. CDR3 size: 13 residues. The repertoire was sequenced with immunoSEQ multiplex PCR; TCRdb's copy has only in-frame clones and lacks some. The sample holds about 350,000 clones; about nine tenths are singletons and the top ten take just under 7.5%. The chain couples TRBV7-3 to TRBJ1-2, with TRBD1 matching over 8 bases. This TCR was sampled from a woman in her 70s with COVID-19, enrolled during active disease. Sequencing input: peripheral blood. CDR3 bases: TGTGCCAGCAGCTTTGACAGGGGCTCTGGCTACACCTTC. It translates to CASSFDRGSGYTF.